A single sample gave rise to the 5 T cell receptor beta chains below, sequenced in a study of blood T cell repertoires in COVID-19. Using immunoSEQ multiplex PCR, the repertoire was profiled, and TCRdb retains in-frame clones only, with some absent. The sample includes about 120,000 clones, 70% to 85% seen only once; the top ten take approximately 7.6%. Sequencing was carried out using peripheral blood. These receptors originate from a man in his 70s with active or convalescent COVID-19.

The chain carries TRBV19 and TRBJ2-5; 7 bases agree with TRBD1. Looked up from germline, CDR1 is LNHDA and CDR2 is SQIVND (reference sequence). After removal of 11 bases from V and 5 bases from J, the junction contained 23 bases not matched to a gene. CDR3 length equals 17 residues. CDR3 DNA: TGTGCCTCTTCAACCGGGGACAGTCGTCTCGTCGGGGAGACCCAGTACTTC. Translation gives CASSTGDSRLVGETQYF.

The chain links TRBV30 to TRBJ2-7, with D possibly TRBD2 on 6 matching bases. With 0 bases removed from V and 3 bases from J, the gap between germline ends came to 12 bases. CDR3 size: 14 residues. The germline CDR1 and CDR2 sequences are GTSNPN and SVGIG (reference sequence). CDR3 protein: CAWSVWGELYEQYF. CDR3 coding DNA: TGTGCCTGGAGTGTATGGGGGGAGCTCTACGAGCAGTACTTC. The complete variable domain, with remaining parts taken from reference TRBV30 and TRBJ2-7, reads SQTIHQWPATLVQPVGSPLSLECTVEGTSNPNLYWYRQAAGRGLQLLFYSVGIGQISSEVPQNLSASRPQDRQFILSSKKLLLSDSGFYLCAWSVWGELYEQYFGPGTRLTVT.

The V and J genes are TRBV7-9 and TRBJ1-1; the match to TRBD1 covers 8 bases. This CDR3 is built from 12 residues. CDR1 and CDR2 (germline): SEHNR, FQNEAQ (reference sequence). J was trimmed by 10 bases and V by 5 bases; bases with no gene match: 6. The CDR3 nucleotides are TGTGCCAGCAGCGCAGACACAGGGGGAGCTTTCTTT. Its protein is CASSADTGGAFF.

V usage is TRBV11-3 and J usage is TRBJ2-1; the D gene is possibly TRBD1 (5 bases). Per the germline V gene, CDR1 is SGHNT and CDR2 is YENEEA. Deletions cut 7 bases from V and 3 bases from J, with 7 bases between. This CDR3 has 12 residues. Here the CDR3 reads CASMGRYNEQFF. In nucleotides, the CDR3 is TGTGCCAGCATGGGGCGCTACAATGAGCAGTTCTTC.

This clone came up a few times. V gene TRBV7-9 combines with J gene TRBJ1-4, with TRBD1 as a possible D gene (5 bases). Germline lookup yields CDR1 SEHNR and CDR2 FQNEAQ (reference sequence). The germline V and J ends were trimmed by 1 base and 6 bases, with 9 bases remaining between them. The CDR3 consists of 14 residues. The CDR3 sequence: CASSLVGTYEKLFF. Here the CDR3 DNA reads TGTGCCAGCAGCTTAGTCGGGACTTATGAAAAACTGTTTTTT.